The entry that follows covers one TCR beta chain sequence. The antigen this receptor binds is unknown. The data were obtained in a study of cytomegalovirus exposure and HLA in healthy donors listed by TCRdb under 2017. For the wider study: An earlier analysis of some 620 of the donors reported over 250 Gb of sequence data and 117 million unique TCR beta sequences obtained from approximately 180 million T cells. An early release that covered some 630 HLA-typed donors contained around 330 gigabases of sequencing data and some 87 million unique TCR sequences. Among the roughly 370 genotyped donors, approximately 76% belonged to the genetic ancestry cluster associated with self-reported Caucasian donors. The study aimed to test whether cataloging public T cell receptors could reveal signatures of past pathogen exposure. The T cell repertoires of around 730 subjects were profiled by immunosequencing and related to cytomegalovirus serostatus. Besides the first cohort of about 730 subjects, a separate validation cohort made up of 120 different subjects was used. To predict cytomegalovirus infection status, the study brought together high-throughput TCR immunosequencing, statistical association of individual TCRs with disease status, and machine learning. A later analysis re-analyzed previously published TCR beta repertoires from 650 to 800 donors and added high-resolution HLA genotyping to study TCR occurrence patterns. Rather than drawing on any new phenotypic data, the later analysis identified candidate immune exposures from TCR beta sequences and the way those sequences occurred across donors. To decide whether each TCR beta V gene segment behaved as functional or pseudogenic, an earlier analysis of approximately 600 of the donors relied on high-throughput TCR beta sequencing. Alongside the repertoire data, information on donor age, sex, ethnicity and CMV serostatus was compiled. In a later genetic analysis, genome-wide SNP genotypes for about three fifths of the 666 donors were used, and that subset was treated as a discovery cohort. Every discovery cohort repertoire had been produced on one sequencing platform. HLA typing covered class I and class II loci at four-digit resolution. The number of typed donors differed by locus: about 620-640 for A, B, C, DRB1 and DQB1; approximately 520 for DQA1; about 600 for DPA1; and roughly 470 for DPB1. Because of strong linkage in the cohort, five DR-DQ haplotypes were treated as single units for association and clustering. Among a few hundred genotyped donors of the cohort, an average of about 240,000 unique TCR beta nucleotide sequences were sequenced per donor, roughly 18% of them non-productive. Broader findings and caveats from the paper: In a later analysis, TCR association rates were found to vary across HLA loci, with the most associated TCRs seen for DRB1 alleles and the fewest for HLA-C alleles. Because some donors lacked HLA typing at each locus, the association tests relied only on the typed subset. Correlated functional status among segregating V segments might be attributable to linkage disequilibrium, but an unknown experimental factor could not be ruled out. Compared with the 666-donor mean, donors in an Asian-associated ancestry cluster had fewer N-insertions in productive TCRs, according to a later genetic analysis. In a later genetic analysis, a missense DCLRE1C variant was associated with V-gene and J-gene trimming of TCR beta chains, and the association was replicated in an independent cohort. Some 16 rarely observed V segments, including chromosome 9 orphons, were excluded from the earlier analysis of 550 to 700 of the donors because counts were too low. Assigning TCR associations to individual alleles was difficult when HLA alleles, especially DR and DQ, strongly co-occurred. According to the authors, the approach could potentially be generalized to other disease states and immunological phenotypes. In the study, roughly 160 TCR beta chains were listed as associated with cytomegalovirus. Specific HLA alleles were associated with 15,000 to 20,000 TCR beta sequences at a false discovery rate of 0.05 in a later analysis. The classifier was reported to diagnose cytomegalovirus status with high specificity and sensitivity in both the original and validation cohorts. Across donors, most TCR sequences were observed very rarely, whereas some public TCRs were present in many individuals. A group of highly shared sequence variants was considered likely to be a technical artifact of the sequencing pipeline. In a later analysis, HLA-associated TCR beta chains showed more clonal expansion and lower generation probabilities than non-associated chains that were equally common. In a later analysis, most CMV-associated TCR beta chains were found to appear HLA-restricted, with HLA associations seemingly driven largely by CMV exposure. In an earlier analysis of approximately 600 of the donors, most TCR beta V segments were observed in productive rearrangements about 87% or about 30% of the time, broadly matching IMGT annotations. This cohort had only TCR beta chains sequenced, and the lack of alpha or paired-chain data limited which features could be detected. In a later analysis, several top co-occurrence clusters were reported to appear linked to parvovirus B19, influenza, CMV and Epstein-Barr virus. Some IMGT-functional V segments, including TRBV6-2 and TRBV6-3, could not be told apart with the 87-base-pair reads, so those segments were excluded. The presence/absence analyses assumed that sequencing depth was roughly uniform across donors, and that assumption may not be true. A few of the identified cytomegalovirus-associated TCR beta chains were confirmed in vitro to be specific for cytomegalovirus antigens. A further reported finding was that TCR beta sequences accurately predicted the HLA-A and HLA-B alleles for most subjects in the first cohort. For the cohort, immune exposure information was limited to CMV serostatus.

The CDR3 contains 16 residues, cysteine and phenylalanine counted. Here the CDR3 DNA is all that survives: 48 bases in frame from base 1. For CDR1 and CDR2, the germline V gene lists MDHEN and SYDVKM. The V end loses 4 bases and the J end loses 0 bases, and a stretch of 10 bases separates them. The cohort was made up of approximately 670 healthy bone marrow donors. At the time of sampling, all cohort members were nominally healthy, though unrecorded immune exposures were likely present. The donor tested CMV seronegative and was one of the 352 seronegative cohort members. Every donor gave a peripheral blood sample, and the peripheral blood mononuclear cells from that sample were used for TCR beta sequencing. Genomic DNA was extracted from the blood cell samples with the Qiagen DNeasy Blood Extraction Kit. The library was prepared using the immunoSEQ multiplex PCR assay. For the multiplex PCR, a mixture combining 60 forward primers for TCR Vbeta segments and 13 reverse primers for TCR Jbeta segments was used. The CDR3 region of rearranged TCR beta genes was amplified from genomic DNA by a multiplex PCR assay. The amplified TCR beta libraries were sequenced on the Illumina HiSeq System as 87-base-pair reads. In the source study's methods: In a later analysis, some 80 million unique TCR beta chains were counted across the approximately 620 repertoires, and some 10 million of these chains were shared by at least two donors. A nearest-neighbor algorithm error-corrected the raw reads and collapsed the reads into unique sequences, merging closely related sequences to remove PCR and sequencing errors. CDR3 sequences were aligned to IMGT reference sequences to assign V, D and J gene segments. For a sequence to be retained, a match of at least six nucleotides was required to both a V gene segment and a J gene segment. Rearrangements were classified as productive when the CDR3 lacked stop codons and remained in frame with V and J, and all other rearrangements were classified as non-productive. CDR3 was defined according to IMGT convention as the region running from the second conserved V-encoded cysteine to the conserved J-encoded phenylalanine. The earlier analysis of fewer than 750 of the donors excluded sequences that lacked an unambiguous match to a single V gene segment. In an earlier analysis of approximately 590 of the donors, a V segment was called functional when productive rearrangements were above 56.7%, and segregating when the standard deviation between donors exceeded 5%. To diagnose cytomegalovirus status from the catalog of TCR beta chain sequences, a statistical classification framework was built. V and J gene assignment, in a later analysis, came from comparing TCR nucleotide sequences with IMGT/GENE-DB human TR gene sequences. A later analysis assigned CDR3 sequences and most-parsimonious VDJ recombination scenarios with the TCRdist pipeline. In a later analysis, each TCR beta chain was defined by its CDR3 amino acid sequence together with its V-gene family, and reads without a unique V-gene family were excluded. In a later analysis, fewer than 650 highly shared, low-generation-probability nucleotide sequences were removed to address suspected cross-contamination and a sequencing artifact. For each public chain, a later analysis derived a clonal expansion index from normalized ranks of inferred template counts within each repertoire. A later analysis computed generation probabilities with a VDJ recombination model fitted to out-of-frame rearrangements, and checked the results against IGoR. Hypergeometric tests were used in a later analysis to score TCR-TCR, TCR-HLA and TCR-CMV co-occurrence, with a repertoire-size bias correction applied to the TCR pairs. A later analysis estimated false discovery rates by permuting HLA or CMV assignments 20 times. In a later analysis, co-occurring TCRs were grouped using DBSCAN, with TCRdist sequence similarity added in when clustering inside HLA-allele-positive subsets. Co-occurrence clustering excluded repertoires with fewer than 30,000 or more than 120,000 public chains, plus five with anomalous nucleotide sharing. Sourced from immuneACCESS, this table was stored by TCRdb with only in-frame sequences that have V and J called. A share of the clones is absent; for the studies checked, an unresolved V gene accounts for under half, and the remainder has no known explanation. D and trimming come from the DNA, and the V and J calls and clone size come from that table. The sample's own table lists fewer than 70,000 clones. The top ten hold less than 4% of the sample.

The specimen sequenced was PBMCs. This TCR came from a woman between 18 and 29 years old in good health and CMV-seronegative. The rearrangement joined TRBV28 to TRBJ1-6, with the D gene call left open. The CDR3 protein: CASSYPGSSYNSPLHF. DNA sequence: TGTGCCAGCAGTTACCCAGGCAGCTCCTATAATTCACCCCTCCACTTT.